The source of this T cell receptor (beta chain) is a study of control samples from healthy donors and cancer patients. Clones were read by immunoSEQ multiplex PCR, and TCRdb kept only the in-frame ones, dropping some. The sample has roughly 120,000 clones, 85% to 90% seen once. With 7 bases removed from V and 3 bases from J, the gap between germline ends came to 6 bases. Per the germline V gene, CDR1 is SGHRS and CDR2 is YFSETQ. The CDR3 covers 11 residues. The origin of this receptor is a woman aged 50 to 60 with colorectal cancer. The rearrangement joins TRBV5-1 to TRBJ2-3; D possibly corresponds to TRBD1 (5 bases). Sequencing was done on a sample of PBMCs. As DNA, the CDR3 is TGCGCCAGCGCAGGGACAGATACGCAGTATTTT. It codes for CASAGTDTQYF.